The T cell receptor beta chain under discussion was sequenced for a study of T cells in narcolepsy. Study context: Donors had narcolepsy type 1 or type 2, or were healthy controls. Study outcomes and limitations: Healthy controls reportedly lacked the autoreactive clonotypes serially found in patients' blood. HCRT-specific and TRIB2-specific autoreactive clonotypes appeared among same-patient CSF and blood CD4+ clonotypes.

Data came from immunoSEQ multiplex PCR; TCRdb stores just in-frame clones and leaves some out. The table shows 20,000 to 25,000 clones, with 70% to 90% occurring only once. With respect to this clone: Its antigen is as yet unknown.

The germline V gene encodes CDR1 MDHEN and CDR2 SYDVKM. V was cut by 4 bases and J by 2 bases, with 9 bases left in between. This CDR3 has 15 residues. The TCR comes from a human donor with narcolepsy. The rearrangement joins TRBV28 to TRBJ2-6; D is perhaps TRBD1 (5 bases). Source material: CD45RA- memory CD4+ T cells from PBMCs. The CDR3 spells CASSSQGPGANVLTF. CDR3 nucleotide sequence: TGTGCCAGCAGTTCCCAGGGCCCTGGGGCCAACGTCCTGACTTTC.